The 7 T cell receptor beta chains presented below share a single source sample, sequenced in a study of T cell responses to AZD1222 COVID-19 vaccine. Produced via immunoSEQ multiplex PCR; TCRdb's table is partial and in-frame only. Among roughly 150,000 clones listed, 85% to 95% were seen once. The sequencing used peripheral blood, collected 28 days after the second AZD1222 dose. The receptors come from an adult who received the AZD1222 COVID-19 vaccine.

The rearrangement joins TRBV6-2 or TRBV6-3 to TRBJ2-1, with 7 bases that match TRBD2. Germline V CDR1 and CDR2: MNHEY, SVGEGT. Trimming cost V 6 bases and J 8 bases; bases outside gene matches: 28. CDR3 length: 20 residues. Here the CDR3 reads CASRPWALSSGRRNNYEQFF. CDR3 nucleotide sequence: TGTGCCAGCAGACCTTGGGCCCTATCTAGCGGACGACGTAATAACTATGAGCAGTTCTTC.

The V call is TRBV12-3 or TRBV12-4, the J call TRBJ2-3; D is perhaps TRBD2 (5 bases). V was clipped by 7 bases and J by 9 bases, with 14 bases between them. This CDR3 spans 12 amino acids. The CDR3, as DNA: TGTGCCAGCAATGACGGGAAGAGGACGCAGTATTTT. It encodes CASNDGKRTQYF.

V and J are TRBV5-1 and TRBJ1-4; D not certain. From germline, CDR1 is SGHRS and CDR2 YFSETQ. The CDR3 loop spans 13 amino acids. Trimming left V 2 bases short and J 3 bases short, with 5 bases between. CDR3 loop: CASSFGPNEKLFF. CDR3 coding DNA: TGCGCCAGCAGCTTTGGGCCTAATGAAAAACTGTTTTTT. The full variable domain, rest sourced from reference TRBV5-1 and TRBJ1-4, is KAGVTQTPRYLIKTRGQQVTLSCSPISGHRSVSWYQQTPGQGLQFLFEYFSETQRNKGNFPGRFSGRQFSNSRSEMNVSTLELGDSALYLCASSFGPNEKLFFGSGTQLSVL.

V is TRBV3-1 (or the pseudogene TRBV3-2) and J is TRBJ2-7; 7 positions match TRBD2. The V gene's germline CDR1 is LGHDT and CDR2 YNNKEL (reference sequence). CDR3 length: 14 amino acids. V gave up 1 base and J gave up 3 bases; unmatched junction bases: 3. The CDR3 sequence: CASSQGAGHYEQYF. In DNA, the CDR3 is TGTGCCAGCAGCCAAGGAGCGGGGCACTACGAGCAGTACTTC.

A single count supports this clone. The V gene is TRBV7-9, the J gene TRBJ2-1, with D possibly TRBD2 on 7 matching bases. CDR1 and CDR2 (germline): SEHNR, FQNEAQ (reference sequence). V lost 7 bases and J lost 5, with 15 bases in between. This CDR3 comprises 14 residues. The CDR3 loop is CASTRGAGNNEQFF. The CDR3 coding sequence is TGTGCCAGCACCCGGGGGGCAGGGAACAATGAGCAGTTCTTC.

This sequence joins TRBV12-5 and TRBJ2-2; no firm D call. CDR1 LGHNT and CDR2 FRNRAP come from the germline V gene. The CDR3 runs to 13 residues. Trimming took off 4 bases at V and 4 bases at J, with 7 bases between the two ends. The CDR3 nucleotides are TGTGCTAGTGGTTCGCCCCTCACCGGGGAGCTGTTTTTT. Translation gives CASGSPLTGELFF.

The chain combines TRBV4-1 with TRBJ2-1; 11 bases match TRBD2. The trim removed 3 bases at V and 5 bases at J, leaving 6 bases unmatched. The CDR3 is made up of 16 amino acids. Germline values: CDR1 MGHRA, CDR2 YSYEKL. In DNA form, the CDR3 reads TGCGCCAGCAGCCAGAGGACTAGCGGGTCCCACAATGAGCAGTTCTTC. Protein sequence: CASSQRTSGSHNEQFF.